This T cell receptor (beta chain) was captured in a study of T cell changes during pregnancy in multiple sclerosis. The V gene end was trimmed by 0 bases and the J gene end by 7 bases; junction bases not matched to a gene: 7. The germline gives CDR1 MNHEY, CDR2 SMNVEV (reference sequence). The CDR3 totals 15 residues. Using immunoSEQ multiplex PCR, the repertoire was profiled, and TCRdb retains in-frame clones only, with some absent. The sample consists of some 29,000 clones, 90% to 95% of them appearing once. The specimen comprised CD8+ T cells from peripheral blood mononuclear cells, sampled in the second trimester of pregnancy. The source of this sequence is a female donor in good health, enrolled as a control in a pregnancy study. The chain uses TRBV27 and TRBJ2-7; TRBD2 aligns across 9 bases. The CDR3 loop reads CASSLSSGGPWEQYF. The CDR3 DNA reads as TGTGCCAGCAGTTTATCGAGCGGGGGGCCCTGGGAGCAGTACTTC.